Below are 24 T cell receptor beta chains sequenced from a single sample in a study of T cells in localized non-small cell lung cancer. Only in-frame clones appear in the TCRdb table, and some are missing; sequencing was by immunoSEQ multiplex PCR. The sample includes more than 70,000 clones, around four fifths of them seen just once. The sample in question was peripheral blood, obtained before any cancer treatment. The receptors were sampled from a man between 40 and 75 years old with stage I lung adenocarcinoma.

This clone has only one observation. This chain links TRBV19 with TRBJ1-1; 8 nucleotides line up with TRBD1. J gave up 1 base and V 4 bases, and 8 bases lay outside the gene matches. Germline V CDR1 and CDR2: LNHDA, SQIVND (reference sequence). The CDR3 totals 16 residues. The CDR3 protein is CASSRAGGAGNTEAFF. CDR3 nucleotide sequence: TGTGCCAGTAGTAGGGCAGGGGGCGCTGGGAACACTGAAGCTTTCTTT.

This chain uses TRBV7-9 with TRBJ2-3, with D hard to call. V shed 3 bases and J shed 5 bases, with 9 bases lying between them. The V gene's germline CDR1 is SEHNR and CDR2 FQNEAQ (reference sequence). CDR3 length equals 13 residues. DNA for the CDR3: TGTGCCAGCAGCTTTTTGGGGAAAGATACGCAGTATTTT. Residues: CASSFLGKDTQYF.

This chain uses TRBV5-4 with TRBJ2-3; maybe TRBD2 (6 bases). The CDR3 has 16 amino acids. The V end lost 3 bases, the J end lost 4 bases, and 18 bases lay between the germline ends. Germline assignment: CDR1 SGHNT and CDR2 YYREEE (reference sequence). CDR3 region: CASSSEGGGLPDTQYF. CDR3 in DNA: TGTGCCAGCAGCTCGGAGGGTGGGGGTCTCCCAGATACGCAGTATTTT.

This clone was seen once. The chain uses TRBV30 and TRBJ1-3; the D is unclear. This CDR3 is 13 amino acids long. The germline V gene encodes CDR1 GTSNPN and CDR2 SVGIG (reference sequence). The germline V and J ends were trimmed by 5 bases and 0 bases, with 8 bases remaining between them. The CDR3 sequence is CAWLSVSGNTIYF. CDR3 coding DNA: TGTGCCTGGTTGTCTGTCTCTGGAAACACCATATATTTT.

The chain has TRBV28 and TRBJ2-7; unclear D gene. Germline CDR1 reads MDHEN; CDR2 reads SYDVKM. CDR3 length equals 17 residues. V was trimmed by 5 bases and J by 5 bases, leaving 25 bases between them. The CDR3 sequence: CASSPTSGFGGLDEQYF. The CDR3 DNA is TGTGCCAGCAGTCCCACGTCCGGGTTCGGCGGCCTAGACGAGCAGTACTTC.

J is TRBJ2-3 and V is TRBV28; 9 nucleotides line up with TRBD2. With 6 bases clipped from V and 10 bases from J, the junction kept 5 bases outside the gene matches. CDR1 is MDHEN and CDR2 is SYDVKM in the germline V gene. CDR3 length: 12 amino acids. In DNA, the CDR3 is TGTGCCAGCAGGGCGCGGGAGGGCGCGCAGTATTTT. This gives the protein CASRAREGAQYF.

The rearrangement uses TRBV7-6 and TRBJ2-1; 7 nucleotides agree with TRBD1. The V gene's germline CDR1 is SGHVS and CDR2 FNYEAQ. CDR3 length: 14 residues. Unmatched junction bases numbered 4, after V lost 3 bases and J lost 5 bases. The DNA for the CDR3 is TGTGCCAGCAGCTTCTACAGGGGCAACAATGAGCAGTTCTTC. It encodes CASSFYRGNNEQFF.

The V call is TRBV7-9, the J call TRBJ2-3, with 9 bases matching TRBD2. CDR3 size: 14 residues. V lost 6 bases, J lost 1 base, and 2 bases stayed unmatched. Germline CDR1 reads SEHNR; CDR2 reads FQNEAQ (reference sequence). The CDR3 protein is CASRASGGTDTQYF. CDR3 coding DNA: TGTGCCAGCAGGGCTAGCGGGGGCACAGATACGCAGTATTTT.

The V and J genes are TRBV18 and TRBJ1-1, with 7 positions matching TRBD1. Losses at the gene ends were 6 bases for V and 5 bases for J; bases not matched to a gene: 3. The CDR3 sequence is 12 residues long. Germline CDR1 KGHSH, CDR2 LQKENI. CDR3 DNA sequence: TGTGCCAGCTCTCAACAGGGGACTGAAGCTTTCTTT. Its protein is CASSQQGTEAFF.

The CDR3 here is CASSTGRTSWADTQYF. The CDR3, as DNA: TGTGCCAGCAGTACGGGCCGGACCTCTTGGGCAGATACGCAGTATTTT. The V call is TRBV6-6, the J call TRBJ2-3; no reliable D call. V lost 5 bases and J lost 4, with 19 bases in between. This CDR3 spans 16 amino acids. Per germline, CDR1 MNHNY and CDR2 SVGAGI (reference sequence).

This clone was found once. The CDR3 region is CASTRRGDYSNQPQHF. CDR3 in DNA: TGTGCCAGTACCCGGCGAGGGGACTATAGCAATCAGCCCCAGCATTTT. The V and J genes are TRBV19 and TRBJ1-5; maybe TRBD1 (5 bases). The germline V and J ends were trimmed by 7 bases and 0 bases, with 16 bases remaining between them. The CDR3 totals 16 residues. The germline V gene encodes CDR1 LNHDA and CDR2 SQIVND (reference sequence).

This chain joins TRBV5-5 and TRBJ1-1; 7 bases match TRBD1. The CDR3 consists of 14 residues. The ends lost 4 bases at V and 4 bases at J; junction bases unmatched: 7. CDR1 and CDR2 from the germline V gene are SGHKS and YYEKEE (reference sequence). The CDR3 spells CASSPVRDSTEAFF. The CDR3 DNA reads TGTGCCAGCAGCCCCGTGAGGGACAGCACTGAAGCTTTCTTT.

V is TRBV19 and J is TRBJ2-2, with D uncertain. CDR3 size: 13 residues. V was clipped by 5 bases and J by 0 bases, with 4 bases between them. Germline CDR1 reads LNHDA; CDR2 reads SQIVND (reference sequence). CDR3 protein: CASSGTNTGELFF. The CDR3 coding sequence is TGTGCCAGTAGTGGTACGAACACCGGGGAGCTGTTTTTT.

This chain joins TRBV28 and TRBJ1-5, with D possibly TRBD1 on 5 matching bases. The V and J ends lost 1 base and 3 bases respectively, with 10 bases between them. The CDR3 loop spans 15 amino acids. The germline CDR1 and CDR2 sequences are MDHEN and SYDVKM. As DNA, the CDR3 is TGTGCCAGCAGTTTATTTCGGGGCTACAATCAGCCCCAGCATTTT. Translating it yields CASSLFRGYNQPQHF.

The chain combines TRBV7-9 with TRBJ1-5, with D uncertain. CDR1 SEHNR and CDR2 FQNEAQ come from the germline V gene (reference sequence). V was shortened by 1 base and J by 4 bases, with 17 bases between the two germline ends. This CDR3 contains 17 residues. DNA of the CDR3: TGTGCCAGCAGCTTAGAGACTAGACTCGGCATAAATCAGCCCCAGCATTTT. Translation: CASSLETRLGINQPQHF.

CDR3 region: CASSVGGTGGPRDTQYF. As DNA, the CDR3 is TGTGCCAGCAGTGTCGGGGGGACGGGAGGGCCTAGAGATACGCAGTATTTT. The chain recombines TRBV6-1 with TRBJ2-3; 8 positions agree with TRBD2. There are 17 residues in the CDR3. Germline loops: CDR1 MNHNS, CDR2 SASEGT. V lost 4 bases to trimming and J lost 5 bases; unmatched junction nucleotides: 14.

The V and J genes are TRBV19 and TRBJ1-2; the match to TRBD1 covers 7 bases. The V segment lost 7 bases and the J segment 9 bases; nucleotides outside the gene matches: 14. Germline lookup yields CDR1 LNHDA and CDR2 SQIVND (reference sequence). The CDR3 is made up of 14 amino acids. The CDR3 sequence: CASTPPRDRESYTF. CDR3 coding DNA: TGTGCCAGTACCCCTCCCCGGGACAGAGAGAGCTACACCTTC.

This chain joins TRBV30 and TRBJ1-2; 9 bases align to TRBD1. V lost 3 bases, J lost 7 bases, and 9 bases stayed unmatched. Germline V gives CDR1 GTSNPN, CDR2 SVGIG (reference sequence). This CDR3 contains 14 residues. CDR3 bases: TGTGCCTGGAGGGCGACAGGGGGGCTCTTTGGCTACACCTTC. Translated, it gives CAWRATGGLFGYTF.

V gene TRBV4-1 combines with J gene TRBJ2-7, with 8 bases aligning to TRBD2. V gave up 0 bases and J gave up 3 bases; unmatched junction bases: 10. Germline-derived CDR1 and CDR2 are MGHRA and YSYEKL. The CDR3 contains 17 residues. DNA of the CDR3: TGCGCCAGCAGCCAAGAACCCTTTTCGGCGGGGGGCTACGAGCAGTACTTC. Translating it yields CASSQEPFSAGGYEQYF.

V and J are TRBV7-9 and TRBJ2-1, with D unclear. CDR1 SEHNR and CDR2 FQNEAQ come from the germline V gene (reference sequence). Between the trimmed V and J ends, which lost 5 bases and 6 bases, there was a span of 8 bases. The CDR3 consists of 12 residues. CDR3 coding DNA: TGTGCCAGCAGCGGGATTTCCAATGAGCAGTTCTTC. Translation: CASSGISNEQFF.

CDR3 amino acids: CASSLAGTGGATNYGYTF. CDR3 DNA sequence: TGTGCCAGCAGCTTAGCGGGGACAGGGGGAGCTACTAACTATGGCTACACCTTC. The V call is TRBV7-9, the J call TRBJ1-2; 11 bases map to TRBD1. The trim removed 0 bases at V and 0 bases at J, leaving 6 bases unmatched. CDR3 length: 18 amino acids. Germline CDR1 and CDR2: SEHNR and FQNEAQ (reference sequence).

This clone was detected only once. The junction shows a germline mismatch at one end, possibly a read error. The rearrangement links TRBV30 to TRBJ1-6; TRBD1 matches at 10 bases. Germline V CDR1 and CDR2: GTSNPN, SVGIG (reference sequence). This CDR3 spans 13 amino acids. DNA for the CDR3: TGTGCCTGGGCCGGGACAGGGGAATCACCCCCCCACTTT. It yields the protein CAWAGTGESPPHF.

The V call is TRBV6-6, the J call TRBJ1-5; no firm D call. Trimming shortened V by 0 bases and J by 7 bases, and 7 bases separated the two germline ends. CDR3 size: 13 residues. Germline V gives CDR1 MNHNY, CDR2 SVGAGI (reference sequence). In DNA, the CDR3 is TGTGCCAGCAGTTACTCGTCCGGGCAGCCCCAGCATTTT. This gives the protein CASSYSSGQPQHF.

This rearrangement joins TRBV7-9 to TRBJ2-3, with D perhaps matching TRBD2 (6 bases). Germline V gene lookup returns CDR1 SEHNR and CDR2 FQNEAQ (reference sequence). This CDR3 region has 15 residues. Trimming took 7 bases from V and 1 from J, leaving 15 bases between them. The CDR3 loop is CASISRGIGTDTQYF. CDR3 DNA: TGTGCCAGCATTTCCCGCGGGATCGGCACAGATACGCAGTATTTT. Filled out from reference TRBV7-9 and TRBJ2-3, the complete variable domain reads DTGVSQNPRHKITKRGQNVTFRCDPISEHNRLYWYRQTLGQGPEFLTYFQNEAQLEKSRLLSDRFSAERPKGSFSTLEIQRTEQGDSAMYLCASISRGIGTDTQYFGPGTRLTVL.